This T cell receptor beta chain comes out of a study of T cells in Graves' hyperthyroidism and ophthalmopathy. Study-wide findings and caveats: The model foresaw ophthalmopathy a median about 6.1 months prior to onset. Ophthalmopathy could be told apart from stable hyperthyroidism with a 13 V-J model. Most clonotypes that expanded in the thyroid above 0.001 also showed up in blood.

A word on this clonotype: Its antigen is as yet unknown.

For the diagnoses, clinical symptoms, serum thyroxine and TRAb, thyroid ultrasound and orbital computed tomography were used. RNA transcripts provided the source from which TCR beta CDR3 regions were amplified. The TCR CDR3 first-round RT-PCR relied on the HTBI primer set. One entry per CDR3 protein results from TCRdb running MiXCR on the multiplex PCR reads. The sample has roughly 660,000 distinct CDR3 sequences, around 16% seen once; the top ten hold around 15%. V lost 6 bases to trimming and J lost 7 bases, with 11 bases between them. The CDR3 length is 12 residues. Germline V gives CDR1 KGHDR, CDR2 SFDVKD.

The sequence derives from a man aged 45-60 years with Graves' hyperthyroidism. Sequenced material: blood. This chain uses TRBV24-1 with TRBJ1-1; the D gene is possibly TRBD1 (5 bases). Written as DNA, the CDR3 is TGTGCCACCAGTATGGAGAGGGGTGAAGCTTTCTTT. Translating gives CATSMERGEAFF.